Shown below are 13 T cell receptor beta chains from a single sample sequenced in a study of control samples from healthy donors and cancer patients. Generated by immunoSEQ multiplex PCR, the TCRdb table keeps only in-frame clones and is missing some. The sample records approximately 170,000 clones, roughly 92% being singletons. Sample: blood. The receptors derive from a young man in good health.

The chain is built from TRBV27 and TRBJ2-7; 8 bases are a match to TRBD1. There are 14 residues in the CDR3. V shed 5 bases and J 5 bases; nucleotides not matched to a gene: 8. Germline V gene sequence: CDR1 MNHEY, CDR2 SMNVEV (reference sequence). The CDR3 bases are TGTGCCAGCAGTAGACAGGGGCCAGGGAACGAGCAGTACTTC. Its translation is CASSRQGPGNEQYF.

V gene TRBV2 combines with J gene TRBJ1-4; D uncertain. CDR3 length equals 14 residues. V lost 7 bases, J lost 8 bases, and 17 bases lay in between. Germline V CDR1 and CDR2: SNHLY, FYNNEI. The CDR3 is CASTARSQGEKLFF. The CDR3 bases are TGTGCCAGCACGGCTCGTAGTCAAGGGGAAAAACTGTTTTTT.

In nucleotides, the CDR3 is TGTGCCAGCAGGGGGCGGGGCCTACGGTACGAGCAGTACTTC. Protein sequence: CASRGRGLRYEQYF. The V and J genes are TRBV28 and TRBJ2-7, with D possibly TRBD2 on 6 matching bases. The CDR3 spans 14 residues. Trimming took off 6 bases at V and 4 bases at J, with 16 bases between the two ends. Germline values: CDR1 MDHEN, CDR2 SYDVKM.

Written as DNA, the CDR3 is TGTGCCAGCCAGGCCCACGGGGAGGGGACCCAGTACTTC. The encoded protein is CASQAHGEGTQYF. This chain connects TRBV19 to TRBJ2-5; 7 positions match TRBD2. The CDR3 contains 13 residues. Trimming removed 9 bases from V and 7 bases from J; junction bases left unmatched: 11. Germline CDR1 is LNHDA and CDR2 is SQIVND (reference sequence).

The genes are TRBV28 and TRBJ1-5; TRBD1 is a possible D gene (5 bases). CDR1 and CDR2 from the germline V gene are MDHEN and SYDVKM. This CDR3 region has 13 residues. With 3 bases removed from V and 6 bases from J, the gap between germline ends came to 9 bases. DNA of the CDR3: TGTGCCAGCAGTTTCGGAGGGACTCAGCCCCAGCATTTT. Translating gives CASSFGGTQPQHF.

The chain couples TRBV19 to TRBJ1-5, with TRBD1 matching 7 bases. The CDR3 has 16 residues. Germline V gene lookup returns CDR1 LNHDA and CDR2 SQIVND (reference sequence). J was trimmed by 3 bases and V by 1 base; bases with no gene match: 6. CDR3 residues: CASSIGSRGTNQPQHF. Here the CDR3 DNA reads TGTGCCAGTAGTATAGGGTCCAGGGGGACCAATCAGCCCCAGCATTTT.

The chain uses TRBV5-4 and TRBJ2-7; 7 bases match TRBD1. The CDR3 runs to 14 residues. Trimming cost V 3 bases and J 3 bases; bases outside gene matches: 6. Germline V gene data show CDR1 as SGHNT and CDR2 as YYREEE (reference sequence). CDR3 nucleotide sequence: TGTGCCAGCAGCTCCTCGACAGGGAGCTACGAGCAGTACTTC. Protein: CASSSSTGSYEQYF.

This clone was observed a single time. V is TRBV5-5 and J is TRBJ1-5, with D unclear. Deletions cut 0 bases from V and 2 bases from J, with 6 bases between. Germline-derived CDR1 and CDR2 are SGHKS and YYEKEE (reference sequence). The length of the CDR3 is 14 residues. The CDR3 spells CASSLGLGNQPQHF. CDR3 coding DNA: TGTGCCAGCAGCTTGGGGCTTGGCAATCAGCCCCAGCATTTT.

The V and J genes are TRBV20-1 and TRBJ2-2, with D uncertain. V was pared by 3 bases and J by 7 bases, with 6 bases between. The CDR3 loop spans 11 amino acids. CDR1 DFQATT and CDR2 SNEGSKA come from the germline V gene (reference sequence). The CDR3 bases are TGCAGTGCTAGTACGGTCGGGGAGCTGTTTTTT. Its translation is CSASTVGELFF.

The chain recombines TRBV19 with TRBJ1-6; a weak D match, TRBD1 (5 bases). The CDR3 runs to 15 residues. V lost 5 bases, J lost 9 bases, and 17 bases lay in between. The germline V gene has CDR1 LNHDA and CDR2 SQIVND (reference sequence). CDR3 DNA sequence: TGTGCCAGTAGTGAGGTAGGGGTCGAGGGTTCACCCCTCCACTTT. It translates to CASSEVGVEGSPLHF.

The rearrangement uses TRBV7-9 and TRBJ1-1; 8 bases align to TRBD1. The germline gives CDR1 SEHNR, CDR2 FQNEAQ (reference sequence). The CDR3 runs 17 residues. J gave up 5 bases and V 4 bases, and 15 bases lay outside the gene matches. Here the CDR3 reads CASSYSRDRLRGTEAFF. DNA of the CDR3: TGTGCCAGCAGCTACTCCCGGGACAGGCTCCGTGGGACTGAAGCTTTCTTT.

The V gene is TRBV5-1, the J gene TRBJ1-4; D ambiguous. Germline CDR1 is SGHRS and CDR2 is YFSETQ. This CDR3 is built from 18 residues. Trimming removed 0 bases from V and 0 bases from J, with 15 bases in between. The CDR3 region has the DNA TGCGCCAGCAGCTTGGCCGGGCAGAGATCCGCAACTAATGAAAAACTGTTTTTT. Its protein is CASSLAGQRSATNEKLFF.

The chain has TRBV6-2 or TRBV6-3 and TRBJ1-1; a weak D match, TRBD1 (6 bases). Germline V gene sequence: CDR1 MNHEY, CDR2 SVGEGT. The CDR3 is made up of 15 amino acids. The ends were cut back, 7 bases at V and 7 bases at J, with 22 bases in the middle. The CDR3: CASTPRGGWSGEAFF. As DNA, the CDR3 is TGTGCCAGCACCCCCCGGGGGGGCTGGTCGGGTGAAGCTTTCTTT.